In its sample, the clone carrying this TCR beta chain was seen a few times. MiXCR was run by TCRdb on the 5' RACE reads, yielding one entry per CDR3 protein. This sample has more than 30,000 distinct CDR3 sequences, with around 5% found just once. The record originates from a study of spatial heterogeneity in lung cancer. V was trimmed by 3 bases and J by 1 base, leaving 9 bases between them. In germline, CDR1 is KGHSH, CDR2 LQKENI. CDR3 length: 15 amino acids. Sample time point: sample taken at primary tumor resection. Unsorted tumor, nontumor lung tissue or cryopreserved PBMC supplied the whole RNA. V gene TRBV18 combines with J gene TRBJ2-2; D gene unclear. This specimen consisted of PBMCs, obtained at surgery. The TCR was taken from a female donor with early-stage non-small cell lung cancer. CDR3 bases: TGTGCCAGCTCACCGCCCGACTGGAACACCGGGGAGCTGTTTTTT. Protein: CASSPPDWNTGELFF. Full variable domain (missing parts from reference TRBV18 and TRBJ2-2): NAGVMQNPRHLVRRRGQEARLRCSPMKGHSHVYWYRQLPEEGLKFMVYLQKENIIDESGMPKERFSAEFPKEGPSILRIQQVVRGDSAAYFCASSPPDWNTGELFFGEGSRLTVL.